A single sample is the source of the 3 T cell receptor beta chains below, sequenced in a study of shared clonotypes between healthy human individuals. Assay: immunoSEQ multiplex PCR; the TCRdb copy retains only in-frame clones and omits some. The top ten hold approximately 0.5% of the sample, which has roughly 1,000,000 clones, around 82% seen once. The sequenced sample was memory CD4+ T cells from PBMCs. Documented subset: CD45RA-negative fraction. The receptors come from a man between 18 and 29 years old in good health. Some clones in this sample may be carry-over from other donors' samples.

This chain connects TRBV5-5 to TRBJ2-2; D perhaps matches TRBD2 (6 bases). Trimming stripped 3 bases from V and 0 bases from J, with 15 bases between. Germline CDR1 reads SGHKS; CDR2 reads YYEKEE (reference sequence). This CDR3 contains 17 residues. CDR3 protein: CASSSTTKRANTGELFF. The CDR3 nucleotides are TGTGCCAGCAGCTCTACCACGAAGCGGGCGAACACCGGGGAGCTGTTTTTT.

The chain carries TRBV7-2 and TRBJ1-3, with 9 bases fitting TRBD1. The junction had 5 bases not matched to a gene; V was cut back by 1 base and J by 7 bases. The germline CDR1 and CDR2 sequences are SGHTA and FQGNSA. This CDR3 has 15 amino acids. In DNA, the CDR3 is TGTGCCAGCAGCTTAGGAGGACAGGGGCGTAACACCATATATTTT. Its protein is CASSLGGQGRNTIYF.

This chain joins TRBV5-1 and TRBJ1-1, with TRBD1 matching over 10 bases. The CDR3 extends over 15 amino acids. CDR1 is SGHRS and CDR2 is YFSETQ in the germline V gene. The V gene end was trimmed by 3 bases and the J gene end by 5 bases; junction bases not matched to a gene: 7. CDR3 protein: CASSYPTGGRTEAFF. CDR3 DNA: TGCGCCAGCAGCTACCCGACAGGGGGCAGGACTGAAGCTTTCTTT.